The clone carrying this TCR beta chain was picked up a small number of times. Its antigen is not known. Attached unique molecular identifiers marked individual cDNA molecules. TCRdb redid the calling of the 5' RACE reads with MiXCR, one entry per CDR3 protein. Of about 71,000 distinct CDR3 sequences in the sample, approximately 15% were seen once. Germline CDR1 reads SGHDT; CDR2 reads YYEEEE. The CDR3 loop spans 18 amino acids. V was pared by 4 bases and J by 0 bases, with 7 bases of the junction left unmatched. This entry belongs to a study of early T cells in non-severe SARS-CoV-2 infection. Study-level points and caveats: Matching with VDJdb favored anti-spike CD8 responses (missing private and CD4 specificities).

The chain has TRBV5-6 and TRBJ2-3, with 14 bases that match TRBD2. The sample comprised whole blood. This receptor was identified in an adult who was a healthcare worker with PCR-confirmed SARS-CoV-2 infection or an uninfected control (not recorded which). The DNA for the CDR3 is TGTGCCAGCAGCCCCAGGGGACTAGCGGGGGTTAGCACAGATACGCAGTATTTT. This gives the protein CASSPRGLAGVSTDTQYF.